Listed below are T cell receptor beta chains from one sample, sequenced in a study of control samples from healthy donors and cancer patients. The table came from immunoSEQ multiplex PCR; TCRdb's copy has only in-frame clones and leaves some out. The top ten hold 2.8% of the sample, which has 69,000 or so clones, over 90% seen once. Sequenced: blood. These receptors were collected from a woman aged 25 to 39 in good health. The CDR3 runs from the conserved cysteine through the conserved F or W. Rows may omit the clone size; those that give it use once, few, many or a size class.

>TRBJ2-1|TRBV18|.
CASSLYQNEQFF
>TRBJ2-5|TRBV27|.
CASSLSGLAETQYF
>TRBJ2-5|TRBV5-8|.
CASSLRLASQETQYF
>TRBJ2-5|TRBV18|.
CASSPPGQETQYF
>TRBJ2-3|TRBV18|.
CASSQPGGTDRSPDTQYF
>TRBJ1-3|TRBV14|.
CASSEQITGSGNTIYF
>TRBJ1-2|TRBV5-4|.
CASSSESGDYGYTF
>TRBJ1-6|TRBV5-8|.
CASSLAWGGEDSPLHF
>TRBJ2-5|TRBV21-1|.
CATPMGGGETQYF
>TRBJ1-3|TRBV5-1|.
CASSTTGISGNTIYF
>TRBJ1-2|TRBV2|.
CASRGNGGQNYGYTF
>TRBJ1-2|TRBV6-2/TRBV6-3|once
CASSLFSVNNYGYTF
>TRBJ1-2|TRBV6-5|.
CASRPTTGNVDSYTF
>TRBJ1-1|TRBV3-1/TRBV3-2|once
CASGRDYTEAFF
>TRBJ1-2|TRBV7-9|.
CASSSSYRDSYGYTF
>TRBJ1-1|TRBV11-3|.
CASSLDLGWANTEAFF
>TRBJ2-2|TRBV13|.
CASSPGGRMVPGELFF
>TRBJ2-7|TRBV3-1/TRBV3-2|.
CASSQEGRGHVEQYF
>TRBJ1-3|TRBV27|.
CASRRASGNTIYF
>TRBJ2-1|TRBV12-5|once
CASGHSYNEQFF
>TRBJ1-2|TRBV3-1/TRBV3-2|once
CASSQAEGNYGYTF
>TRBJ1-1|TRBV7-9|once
CASSLVGGLTFF
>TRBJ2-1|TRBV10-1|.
CARFLGQGIDEQFF
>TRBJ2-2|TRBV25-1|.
CASSGGPALPGELFF
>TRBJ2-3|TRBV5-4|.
CASSLADRGLRTDTQYF
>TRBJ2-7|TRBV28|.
CASSLYLTRDRDYEQYF
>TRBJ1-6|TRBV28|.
CASSSGRWEHSPLHF
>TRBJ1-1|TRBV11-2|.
CASSLGGTSEAFF
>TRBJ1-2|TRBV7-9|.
CASSLAWDRGGKLWGYTF
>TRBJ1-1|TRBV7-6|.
CASSSYLWDGNTEAFF
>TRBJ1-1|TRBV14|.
CASSQARTEAFF
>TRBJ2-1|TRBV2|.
CASRGQGPYNEQFF
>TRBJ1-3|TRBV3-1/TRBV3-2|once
CASSQGYSGNTIYF
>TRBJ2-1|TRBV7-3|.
CASSSQRGEQFF
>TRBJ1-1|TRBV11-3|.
CASSPVTGTGTEAFF
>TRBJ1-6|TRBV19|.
CASSFRDNNSPLHF
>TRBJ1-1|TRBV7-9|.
CASSRDKENTEAFF
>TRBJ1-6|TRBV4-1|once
CASSQGGQENSPLHF
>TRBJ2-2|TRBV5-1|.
CASSLPLPVTSGELFF